This T cell receptor (beta chain) was retrieved from a study of immune evolution from preneoplasia to lung adenocarcinoma. Patients had resection in Japan or China between about 2013 and 2017. Germline CDR1 and CDR2: SGDLS and YYNGEE. V shed 3 bases, J shed 4 bases, and the junction held 3 bases outside the gene matches. There are 13 residues in the CDR3. Only in-frame clones appear in the TCRdb table, and some are missing; sequencing was by immunoSEQ multiplex PCR. The table includes just over 6,000 clones, 80% to 90% detected once. The sequence was collected from a donor of 70 years or more with lung adenocarcinoma. V gene TRBV9 combines with J gene TRBJ1-2; 7 nucleotides agree with TRBD1. Source material: FFPE adjacent normal lung tissue. CDR3 sequence: CASSATGVYGYTF. The CDR3 DNA follows: TGTGCCAGCAGCGCAACAGGGGTCTATGGCTACACCTTC. The variable domain in full, with the rest retrieved from reference TRBV9 and TRBJ1-2, is DSGVTQTPKHLITATGQRVTLRCSPRSGDLSVYWYQQSLDQGLQFLIQYYNGEERAKGNILERFSAQQFPDLHSELNLSSLELGDSALYFCASSATGVYGYTFGSGTRLTVV.